A selection of T cell receptor beta chains follows, all from one sample in a study of blood T cell repertoires in COVID-19. The data were produced by immunoSEQ multiplex PCR, yet TCRdb's version contains in-frame clones alone and is incomplete. The sample contains about 100,000 clones, roughly nine tenths of which appear only once. Source material: peripheral blood. All receptors come from a man in his fifties or sixties with active COVID-19. The CDR3 runs from the conserved cysteine through the conserved F or W. Fields, in order: D gene, V gene, clone size, J gene, CDR3 protein, CDR3 DNA. The D gene is left open where the match is weak. Clone size is shown for a subset of rows, as once, few, many or a class of expanded clone.

D gene: .
V gene: TRBV5-6
clone size: few
J gene: TRBJ1-5
CDR3 protein: CASSYVGANQPQHF
CDR3 DNA: TGTGCCAGCAGCTATGTAGGGGCTAATCAGCCCCAGCATTTT

D gene: TRBD2
V gene: TRBV6-5
clone size: .
J gene: TRBJ2-1
CDR3 protein: CASSYDGLADHNEQFF
CDR3 DNA: TGTGCCAGCAGTTACGACGGACTAGCTGACCACAATGAGCAGTTCTTC

D gene: .
V gene: TRBV6-9
clone size: .
J gene: TRBJ2-5
CDR3 protein: CASSTAYRLVETQYF
CDR3 DNA: TGTGCCAGCAGTACCGCCTATAGATTGGTTGAGACCCAGTACTTC

D gene: TRBD1
V gene: TRBV4-1
clone size: once
J gene: TRBJ2-5
CDR3 protein: CASSPVSTGARETQYF
CDR3 DNA: TGCGCCAGCAGCCCTGTTTCGACAGGGGCAAGGGAGACCCAGTACTTC

D gene: TRBD2
V gene: TRBV5-5
clone size: .
J gene: TRBJ2-1
CDR3 protein: CASSLILAGSFNEQFF
CDR3 DNA: TGTGCCAGCAGCTTAATCCTAGCGGGGAGCTTCAATGAGCAGTTCTTC

D gene: TRBD2
V gene: TRBV14
clone size: .
J gene: TRBJ2-3
CDR3 protein: CASSPGLKSTDTQYF
CDR3 DNA: TGTGCCAGCAGTCCGGGACTAAAATCCACAGATACGCAGTATTTT

D gene: TRBD2
V gene: TRBV5-1
clone size: few
J gene: TRBJ2-1
CDR3 protein: CASSALAEFYNEQFF
CDR3 DNA: TGCGCCAGCAGCGCACTAGCGGAATTCTACAATGAGCAGTTCTTC

D gene: .
V gene: TRBV5-6
clone size: .
J gene: TRBJ1-2
CDR3 protein: CASSWGRADYGYTF
CDR3 DNA: TGTGCCAGCAGCTGGGGGAGGGCTGATTATGGCTACACCTTC

D gene: .
V gene: TRBV19
clone size: .
J gene: TRBJ1-6
CDR3 protein: CASSIQGRNSPLHF
CDR3 DNA: TGTGCCAGTAGTATTCAGGGGCGAAATTCACCCCTCCACTTT

D gene: .
V gene: TRBV5-1
clone size: .
J gene: TRBJ2-3
CDR3 protein: CASSLDRGTDTQYF
CDR3 DNA: TGCGCCAGCAGCTTGGACAGGGGCACAGATACGCAGTATTTT

D gene: TRBD2
V gene: TRBV11-2
clone size: .
J gene: TRBJ2-1
CDR3 protein: CASSLEQAGAGNEQFF
CDR3 DNA: TGTGCCAGCAGCCTAGAACAAGCGGGGGCGGGTAATGAGCAGTTCTTC

D gene: TRBD1
V gene: TRBV19
clone size: .
J gene: TRBJ1-3
CDR3 protein: CASSTPGQASGNTIYF
CDR3 DNA: TGTGCCAGTAGTACTCCGGGACAGGCCTCTGGAAACACCATATATTTT

D gene: .
V gene: TRBV3-1/TRBV3-2
clone size: .
J gene: TRBJ2-1
CDR3 protein: CASSQEYRGGDEQFF
CDR3 DNA: TGTGCCAGCAGCCAAGAATATAGGGGGGGCGATGAGCAGTTCTTC

D gene: .
V gene: TRBV12-3/TRBV12-4
clone size: .
J gene: TRBJ1-6
CDR3 protein: CASSTLNSPLHF
CDR3 DNA: TGTGCCAGCAGTACTCTAAACTCACCCCTCCACTTT

D gene: TRBD2
V gene: TRBV5-1
clone size: .
J gene: TRBJ2-1
CDR3 protein: CASSLEGLATSGAPSYNEQFF
CDR3 DNA: TGCGCCAGCAGCTTGGAAGGATTGGCGACTAGCGGAGCCCCCTCCTACAATGAGCAGTTCTTC

D gene: TRBD1
V gene: TRBV5-1
clone size: .
J gene: TRBJ1-2
CDR3 protein: CASSLIQGNDGYTF
CDR3 DNA: TGCGCCAGCAGCTTGATACAGGGGAACGATGGCTACACCTTC

D gene: .
V gene: TRBV19
clone size: .
J gene: TRBJ1-1
CDR3 protein: CATGGALGTEAFF
CDR3 DNA: TGTGCCACCGGGGGGGCATTGGGCACTGAAGCTTTCTTT

D gene: TRBD2
V gene: TRBV2
clone size: .
J gene: TRBJ2-2
CDR3 protein: CASNLAGGAGELFF
CDR3 DNA: TGTGCCAGCAACCTAGCGGGGGGCGCCGGGGAGCTGTTTTTT

D gene: TRBD2
V gene: TRBV6-5
clone size: .
J gene: TRBJ2-1
CDR3 protein: CASSRTSGRSNEQFF
CDR3 DNA: TGTGCCAGCAGCCGGACTAGCGGGAGGTCAAATGAGCAGTTCTTC

D gene: TRBD2
V gene: TRBV28
clone size: .
J gene: TRBJ2-2
CDR3 protein: CASIVGAGFGTGELFF
CDR3 DNA: TGTGCCAGCATCGTAGGAGCGGGATTCGGAACCGGGGAGCTGTTTTTT

D gene: .
V gene: TRBV2
clone size: .
J gene: TRBJ2-3
CDR3 protein: CASGKQGYTDTQYF
CDR3 DNA: TGTGCCAGCGGGAAGCAGGGGTACACAGATACGCAGTATTTT

D gene: TRBD2
V gene: TRBV4-1
clone size: .
J gene: TRBJ2-1
CDR3 protein: CASSQLMLGGGTYEQFF
CDR3 DNA: TGCGCCAGCAGCCAGCTTATGTTGGGGGGGGGAACTTATGAGCAGTTCTTC

D gene: .
V gene: TRBV9
clone size: once
J gene: TRBJ2-1
CDR3 protein: CASSVQATSSYNEQFF
CDR3 DNA: TGTGCCAGCAGCGTACAGGCAACAAGCTCCTACAATGAGCAGTTCTTC

D gene: .
V gene: TRBV11-2
clone size: .
J gene: TRBJ1-4
CDR3 protein: CASSLDRGAQGSGKLFF
CDR3 DNA: TGTGCCAGCAGCTTAGATCGGGGGGCACAGGGCTCCGGAAAACTGTTTTTT

D gene: TRBD1
V gene: TRBV3-1/TRBV3-2
clone size: .
J gene: TRBJ1-6
CDR3 protein: CASSRTRQGNSPLHF
CDR3 DNA: TGTGCCAGCAGCCGGACGCGACAGGGGAATTCACCCCTCCACTTT

D gene: TRBD1
V gene: TRBV30
clone size: .
J gene: TRBJ1-5
CDR3 protein: CAWSAGQGGQPQHF
CDR3 DNA: TGTGCCTGGAGTGCAGGACAGGGGGGACAGCCCCAGCATTTT

D gene: .
V gene: TRBV19
clone size: .
J gene: TRBJ1-5
CDR3 protein: CASRDRDRQPQHF
CDR3 DNA: TGTGCCAGTCGTGACAGAGATCGTCAGCCCCAGCATTTT

D gene: .
V gene: TRBV28
clone size: .
J gene: TRBJ1-5
CDR3 protein: CASSPGRAGYGNQPQHF
CDR3 DNA: TGTGCCAGCAGTCCGGGGAGGGCTGGGTATGGCAATCAGCCCCAGCATTTT

D gene: .
V gene: TRBV19
clone size: once
J gene: TRBJ1-1
CDR3 protein: CASRGPASPMNTEAFF
CDR3 DNA: TGTGCCAGTCGAGGCCCCGCGTCACCAATGAACACTGAAGCTTTCTTT

D gene: TRBD1
V gene: TRBV12-5
clone size: .
J gene: TRBJ1-2
CDR3 protein: CASGLVDRVYGYTF
CDR3 DNA: TGTGCTAGTGGTTTGGTAGACAGGGTCTATGGCTACACCTTC

D gene: .
V gene: TRBV9
clone size: .
J gene: TRBJ2-3
CDR3 protein: CASTQAGVVTDTQYF
CDR3 DNA: TGTGCCAGCACCCAGGCAGGGGTAGTCACAGATACGCAGTATTTT

D gene: TRBD1
V gene: TRBV2
clone size: .
J gene: TRBJ1-1
CDR3 protein: CASSPRGFTEAFF
CDR3 DNA: TGTGCCAGCAGTCCCAGGGGGTTCACTGAAGCTTTCTTT

D gene: TRBD1
V gene: TRBV5-8
clone size: once
J gene: TRBJ1-2
CDR3 protein: CASSLALQGARGYTF
CDR3 DNA: TGTGCCAGCAGCTTGGCCCTACAGGGGGCTCGTGGCTACACCTTC

D gene: TRBD2
V gene: TRBV6-5
clone size: .
J gene: TRBJ2-7
CDR3 protein: CASSPGGGSYEQYF
CDR3 DNA: TGTGCCAGCAGCCCCGGGGGGGGATCCTACGAGCAGTACTTC

D gene: TRBD1
V gene: TRBV27
clone size: .
J gene: TRBJ1-2
CDR3 protein: CASSLWGTGSNYGYTF
CDR3 DNA: TGTGCCAGCAGTTTATGGGGGACAGGGTCTAACTATGGCTACACCTTC

D gene: .
V gene: TRBV6-5
clone size: .
J gene: TRBJ1-1
CDR3 protein: CASSTGRVRGAFF
CDR3 DNA: TGTGCCAGCAGTACTGGCCGGGTCCGGGGGGCTTTCTTT

D gene: .
V gene: TRBV18
clone size: .
J gene: TRBJ1-1
CDR3 protein: CASSPSPRDTEAFF
CDR3 DNA: TGTGCCAGCTCGCCTTCACCCCGGGACACTGAAGCTTTCTTT

D gene: .
V gene: TRBV19
clone size: .
J gene: TRBJ2-1
CDR3 protein: CASSTGGLGNEQFF
CDR3 DNA: TGTGCCAGTAGTACGGGGGGCCTGGGCAATGAGCAGTTCTTC

D gene: .
V gene: TRBV21-1
clone size: once
J gene: TRBJ2-4
CDR3 protein: CASSKDGTGRNIQYF
CDR3 DNA: TGTGCCAGCAGCAAAGACGGCACAGGGAGAAACATTCAGTACTTC

D gene: TRBD2
V gene: TRBV7-9
clone size: .
J gene: TRBJ2-5
CDR3 protein: CASSLAREYQETQYF
CDR3 DNA: TGTGCCAGCAGCTTAGCGCGGGAGTACCAAGAGACCCAGTACTTC

D gene: .
V gene: TRBV6-5
clone size: .
J gene: TRBJ1-4
CDR3 protein: CASSPRGSNEKLFF
CDR3 DNA: TGTGCCAGCAGTCCAAGGGGCTCAAATGAAAAACTGTTTTTT

D gene: .
V gene: TRBV27
clone size: .
J gene: TRBJ2-7
CDR3 protein: CASSLLGLGGGFSYEQYF
CDR3 DNA: TGTGCCAGCAGTTTATTAGGGCTAGGGGGGGGGTTCTCCTACGAGCAGTACTTC

D gene: .
V gene: TRBV24-1
clone size: .
J gene: TRBJ2-3
CDR3 protein: CATKASRTDTQYF
CDR3 DNA: TGTGCCACCAAGGCTAGCCGGACAGATACGCAGTATTTT

D gene: .
V gene: TRBV6-5
clone size: .
J gene: TRBJ2-3
CDR3 protein: CASRTRVGVTDTQYF
CDR3 DNA: TGTGCCAGCAGGACCAGGGTTGGAGTCACAGATACGCAGTATTTT

D gene: .
V gene: TRBV7-8
clone size: .
J gene: TRBJ2-1
CDR3 protein: CASSLQGGPYNEQFF
CDR3 DNA: TGTGCCAGCAGCTTACAGGGGGGCCCCTACAATGAGCAGTTCTTC